A single sample is the source of the 2 T cell receptor beta chains below, sequenced in a study of T cells in Graves' hyperthyroidism and ophthalmopathy. TCR beta CDR3 regions were amplified from RNA. Initially, a first-round RT-PCR of the TCR CDR3 employed the HTBI primer set. MiXCR was run by TCRdb on the multiplex PCR reads, yielding one entry per CDR3 protein. The table records some 690,000 distinct CDR3 sequences, around a sixth of them present only once. The material sequenced was blood. These receptors all come from a man aged 45-65 years with Graves' hyperthyroidism.

With regard to this clonotype: A much larger clone is a single base away; this may be a read error. The chain couples TRBV3-1 to TRBJ1-2; no firm D call. Germline values: CDR1 LGHDT, CDR2 YNNKEL (reference sequence). The CDR3 extends over 14 amino acids. CDR3 nucleotide sequence: TGTGCCAGCAGCCAAACCAGGAGAACTCATGGCTGCACCTTC. Amino acid sequence: CASSQTRRTHGCTF.

This clonotype occurred a few times. The rearrangement joins TRBV19 to TRBJ1-1, with TRBD1 identical over 8 bases. V trimming: 1 base; J trimming: 0 bases; junction bases outside the gene matches: 1. Looked up from germline, CDR1 is LNHDA and CDR2 is SQIVND (reference sequence). This CDR3 region has 15 residues. This chain's CDR3 is CASSIGDRMNTEAFF. The CDR3, as DNA: TGTGCCAGTAGTATAGGGGACAGGATGAACACTGAAGCTTTCTTT.